Given below is one T cell receptor beta chain in context. This record comes from a study of blood T cell repertoires in COVID-19. Across the whole study: There were acute and convalescent COVID-19 samples, and they came from the United States, Italy and Spain.

This CDR3 is 15 amino acids long. Germline V gives CDR1 SGHDN, CDR2 FVKESK. The V gene end was trimmed by 4 bases and the J gene end by 4 bases; junction bases not matched to a gene: 9. Original data processing: Reference gene primer amplification yielded estimated nucleated cell counts. The method was immunoSEQ multiplex PCR; TCRdb's version includes in-frame clones alone and lacks a portion of them. The V and J calls and clone size were taken over from that table, and D and trimming were inferred from the DNA. This table has 55,000 to 65,000 clones, around 83% appearing once. The TCR was taken from a human donor in a cohort sampled during active COVID-19. Material: peripheral blood. The chain has TRBV14 and TRBJ2-7; 8 nucleotides align to TRBD2. The CDR3 DNA follows: TGTGCCAGCAGCCCCCCCGGGAGGGGGTGGTACGAGCAGTACTTC. Protein: CASSPPGRGWYEQYF.